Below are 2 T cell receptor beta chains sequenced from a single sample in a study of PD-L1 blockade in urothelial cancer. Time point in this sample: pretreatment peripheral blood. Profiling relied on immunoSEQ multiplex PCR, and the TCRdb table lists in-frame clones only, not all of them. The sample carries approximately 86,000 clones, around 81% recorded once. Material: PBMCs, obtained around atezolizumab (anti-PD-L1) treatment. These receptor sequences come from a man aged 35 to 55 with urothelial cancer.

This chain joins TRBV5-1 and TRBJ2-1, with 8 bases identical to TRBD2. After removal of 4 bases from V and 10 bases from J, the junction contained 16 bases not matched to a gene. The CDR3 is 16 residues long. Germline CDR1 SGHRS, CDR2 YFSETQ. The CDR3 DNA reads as TGCGCCAGCAGCCGTATTGGGGGTAGCGGGGCACAGGAGCAGTTCTTC. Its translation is CASSRIGGSGAQEQFF. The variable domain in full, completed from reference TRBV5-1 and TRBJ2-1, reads KAGVTQTPRYLIKTRGQQVTLSCSPISGHRSVSWYQQTPGQGLQFLFEYFSETQRNKGNFPGRFSGRQFSNSRSEMNVSTLELGDSALYLCASSRIGGSGAQEQFFGPGTRLTVL.

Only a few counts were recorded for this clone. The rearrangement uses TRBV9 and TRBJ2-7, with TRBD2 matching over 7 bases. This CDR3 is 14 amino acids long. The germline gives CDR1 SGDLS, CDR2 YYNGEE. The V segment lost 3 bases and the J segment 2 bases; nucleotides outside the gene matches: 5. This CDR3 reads CASSESGTAYEQYF. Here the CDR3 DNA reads TGTGCCAGCAGCGAAAGCGGGACCGCCTACGAGCAGTACTTC.